A selection of T cell receptor beta chains follows, all from one sample in a study of T cell responses to AZD1222 COVID-19 vaccine. The data were produced by immunoSEQ multiplex PCR, yet TCRdb's version contains in-frame clones alone and is incomplete. In the table there are 90,000 to 100,000 clones, about 85% of which are singletons. Specimen: peripheral blood, collected on day 0 of AZD1222 vaccination. The receptors were gathered from an adult in good health. Both conserved end residues are part of each CDR3. Fields, in order: J gene, D gene, V gene, clone size, CDR3 protein, CDR3 DNA. A D gene is named only where the DNA matches it firmly. Clone size is stated in some rows and not others, as once, few, many or a class when expanded.

j_gene: TRBJ2-7
d_gene: .
v_gene: TRBV6-5
abundance: .
CDR3aa: CASTPGKGWGLEYF
CDR3nt: TGTGCCAGCACCCCAGGGAAAGGCTGGGGCCTCGAGTACTTC

j_gene: TRBJ1-4
d_gene: TRBD1
v_gene: TRBV7-9
abundance: .
CDR3aa: CASTEGQGQGGKLFF
CDR3nt: TGTGCCAGCACCGAGGGCCAGGGACAGGGGGGAAAACTGTTTTTT

j_gene: TRBJ1-5
d_gene: TRBD1
v_gene: TRBV10-3
abundance: .
CDR3aa: CAISGTGVGQPQHF
CDR3nt: TGTGCCATCAGTGGGACAGGGGTAGGGCAGCCCCAGCATTTT

j_gene: TRBJ1-1
d_gene: .
v_gene: TRBV7-9
abundance: few
CDR3aa: CASSLAWPYEAFF
CDR3nt: TGTGCCAGCAGCTTAGCATGGCCCTATGAAGCTTTCTTT

j_gene: TRBJ1-4
d_gene: .
v_gene: TRBV6-5
abundance: .
CDR3aa: CASSYEGANEKLFF
CDR3nt: TGTGCCAGCAGTTACGAGGGGGCTAATGAAAAACTGTTTTTT

j_gene: TRBJ1-1
d_gene: .
v_gene: TRBV5-4
abundance: .
CDR3aa: CASLNLGVNTEAFF
CDR3nt: TGTGCCAGCCTCAACCTGGGGGTGAACACTGAAGCTTTCTTT

j_gene: TRBJ2-2
d_gene: .
v_gene: TRBV18
abundance: .
CDR3aa: CASSPRNTGELFF
CDR3nt: TGTGCCAGCTCACCTCGAAACACCGGGGAGCTGTTTTTT

j_gene: TRBJ1-2
d_gene: .
v_gene: TRBV9
abundance: .
CDR3aa: CASSAGGSHLPPSF
CDR3nt: TGTGCCAGCAGCGCTGGCGGCAGTCATCTCCCCCCCTCCTTC

j_gene: TRBJ1-3
d_gene: TRBD1
v_gene: TRBV7-2
abundance: few
CDR3aa: CASSLGGQGKAGNTIYF
CDR3nt: TGTGCCAGCAGCTTAGGGGGACAGGGAAAAGCGGGAAACACCATATATTTT

j_gene: TRBJ1-2
d_gene: TRBD1
v_gene: TRBV29-1
abundance: .
CDR3aa: CSVVEGAYGYTF
CDR3nt: TGCAGCGTTGTGGAGGGGGCCTATGGCTACACCTTC

j_gene: TRBJ1-1
d_gene: .
v_gene: TRBV7-5
abundance: .
CDR3aa: CARSLVSPRGTEAFF
CDR3nt: TGTGCCAGAAGCTTAGTAAGCCCCAGGGGGACTGAAGCTTTCTTT

j_gene: TRBJ2-7
d_gene: .
v_gene: TRBV7-9
abundance: .
CDR3aa: CASSWEVTYEQYF
CDR3nt: TGTGCCAGCAGCTGGGAGGTAACCTACGAGCAGTACTTC

j_gene: TRBJ1-1
d_gene: .
v_gene: TRBV4-3
abundance: .
CDR3aa: CASSRSDGGNTEAFF
CDR3nt: TGCGCCAGCAGCCGATCGGACGGTGGGAACACTGAAGCTTTCTTT

j_gene: TRBJ2-1
d_gene: .
v_gene: TRBV11-3
abundance: .
CDR3aa: CASSRRGGGSYNEQFF
CDR3nt: TGTGCCAGCAGCCGACGCGGGGGCGGATCCTACAATGAGCAGTTCTTC

j_gene: TRBJ1-1
d_gene: .
v_gene: TRBV29-1
abundance: .
CDR3aa: CSVSGRLNTEAFF
CDR3nt: TGCAGCGTTTCGGGCAGGCTGAACACTGAAGCTTTCTTT

j_gene: TRBJ2-5
d_gene: TRBD1
v_gene: TRBV3-1/TRBV3-2
abundance: .
CDR3aa: CASSQATQGQKRLETQYF
CDR3nt: TGTGCCAGCAGCCAGGCCACCCAGGGACAGAAGAGACTGGAGACCCAGTACTTC

j_gene: TRBJ1-3
d_gene: .
v_gene: TRBV15
abundance: .
CDR3aa: CATSRRGSGNTIYF
CDR3nt: TGTGCCACCAGCAGAAGGGGGTCTGGAAACACCATATATTTT

j_gene: TRBJ2-6
d_gene: .
v_gene: TRBV29-1
abundance: medium-sized
CDR3aa: CSVDISGANVLTF
CDR3nt: TGCAGCGTTGACATCTCTGGGGCCAACGTCCTGACTTTC

j_gene: TRBJ2-1
d_gene: TRBD2
v_gene: TRBV6-1
abundance: medium-sized
CDR3aa: CASSSNTRLAGEFF
CDR3nt: TGTGCCAGCAGTTCCAACACTCGACTAGCGGGAGAGTTCTTC

j_gene: TRBJ2-1
d_gene: TRBD2
v_gene: TRBV9
abundance: .
CDR3aa: CASGASGVYNEQFF
CDR3nt: TGTGCCAGCGGCGCTAGCGGGGTCTACAATGAGCAGTTCTTC

j_gene: TRBJ1-1
d_gene: .
v_gene: TRBV6-2/TRBV6-3
abundance: .
CDR3aa: CASSYSAQLEAFF
CDR3nt: TGTGCCAGCAGTTACTCCGCTCAACTTGAAGCTTTCTTT

j_gene: TRBJ1-1
d_gene: .
v_gene: TRBV6-1
abundance: .
CDR3aa: CASSDRGNTEAFF
CDR3nt: TGTGCCAGCAGTGACAGGGGTAACACTGAAGCTTTCTTT

j_gene: TRBJ1-6
d_gene: .
v_gene: TRBV7-2
abundance: .
CDR3aa: CASSLLSYNSPLHF
CDR3nt: TGTGCCAGCAGCTTACTCAGCTATAATTCACCCCTCCACTTT

j_gene: TRBJ1-3
d_gene: TRBD1
v_gene: TRBV15
abundance: .
CDR3aa: CATSTRYPERTGRDTIYF
CDR3nt: TGTGCCACCAGCACTCGATACCCAGAAAGGACAGGGCGGGACACCATATATTTT

j_gene: TRBJ1-1
d_gene: .
v_gene: TRBV7-9
abundance: .
CDR3aa: CASSSTGTTEAFF
CDR3nt: TGTGCCAGCAGCTCTACAGGGACCACTGAAGCTTTCTTT

j_gene: TRBJ1-2
d_gene: .
v_gene: TRBV6-5
abundance: .
CDR3aa: CASSPLGALSGYTF
CDR3nt: TGTGCCAGCAGTCCCCTGGGGGCTTTGAGTGGCTACACCTTC

j_gene: TRBJ2-2
d_gene: TRBD2
v_gene: TRBV5-6
abundance: few
CDR3aa: CASSFTSGRTGELFF
CDR3nt: TGTGCCAGCAGCTTCACTAGCGGGAGGACCGGGGAGCTGTTTTTT

j_gene: TRBJ2-1
d_gene: .
v_gene: TRBV28
abundance: .
CDR3aa: CAIHSGGRSYNEQFF
CDR3nt: TGTGCCATCCATAGCGGAGGCCGGTCCTACAATGAGCAGTTCTTC

j_gene: TRBJ1-1
d_gene: .
v_gene: TRBV2
abundance: .
CDR3aa: CASTGLRNTEAFF
CDR3nt: TGTGCCAGCACGGGACTTAGGAACACTGAAGCTTTCTTT

j_gene: TRBJ2-3
d_gene: .
v_gene: TRBV7-2
abundance: .
CDR3aa: CASSSSPPSVVNPDTQYF
CDR3nt: TGTGCCAGCAGCTCTAGTCCCCCTTCTGTGGTTAACCCAGATACGCAGTATTTT

j_gene: TRBJ1-2
d_gene: TRBD1
v_gene: TRBV7-8
abundance: .
CDR3aa: CASSLLGIRQGGYTF
CDR3nt: TGTGCCAGCTCCCTTCTGGGTATTCGACAGGGAGGCTACACCTTC

j_gene: TRBJ1-2
d_gene: .
v_gene: TRBV9
abundance: .
CDR3aa: CASSAFTGNNYGYTF
CDR3nt: TGTGCCAGCAGCGCATTTACAGGAAATAACTATGGCTACACCTTC

j_gene: TRBJ1-2
d_gene: .
v_gene: TRBV4-2
abundance: .
CDR3aa: CASSQDYEDNYGYTF
CDR3nt: TGTGCCAGCAGCCAAGATTATGAGGATAACTATGGCTACACCTTC

j_gene: TRBJ1-1
d_gene: .
v_gene: TRBV9
abundance: .
CDR3aa: CASSVGGHTEAFF
CDR3nt: TGTGCCAGCAGCGTAGGGGGACACACTGAAGCTTTCTTT

j_gene: TRBJ2-3
d_gene: TRBD2
v_gene: TRBV11-3
abundance: .
CDR3aa: CASSLDFSGSGADTQYF
CDR3nt: TGTGCCAGCAGCTTAGACTTTAGCGGGAGCGGGGCAGATACGCAGTATTTT

j_gene: TRBJ2-2
d_gene: .
v_gene: TRBV6-2/TRBV6-3
abundance: .
CDR3aa: CASSSYRDTGELFF
CDR3nt: TGTGCCAGCAGTAGTTACAGAGACACCGGGGAGCTGTTTTTT

j_gene: TRBJ2-3
d_gene: .
v_gene: TRBV27
abundance: .
CDR3aa: CASSLLGPNTDTQYF
CDR3nt: TGTGCCAGCAGTTTATTGGGTCCGAACACAGATACGCAGTATTTT

j_gene: TRBJ1-1
d_gene: .
v_gene: TRBV7-8
abundance: .
CDR3aa: CASSLDVRNTEAFF
CDR3nt: TGTGCCAGCAGCTTAGACGTTAGGAACACTGAAGCTTTCTTT

j_gene: TRBJ1-3
d_gene: .
v_gene: TRBV19
abundance: .
CDR3aa: CASSISQFSGNTIYF
CDR3nt: TGTGCCAGTAGTATATCACAGTTCTCTGGAAACACCATATATTTT

j_gene: TRBJ2-6
d_gene: .
v_gene: TRBV5-5
abundance: .
CDR3aa: CASSLDPGVGANVLTF
CDR3nt: TGTGCCAGCAGCTTGGATCCGGGGGTCGGGGCCAACGTCCTGACTTTC

j_gene: TRBJ1-1
d_gene: .
v_gene: TRBV3-1/TRBV3-2
abundance: .
CDR3aa: CASSPRDRHAEAFF
CDR3nt: TGTGCCAGCAGCCCCCGGGACCGGCACGCTGAAGCTTTCTTT

j_gene: TRBJ1-5
d_gene: .
v_gene: TRBV19
abundance: few
CDR3aa: CASSWGLGSNQPQHF
CDR3nt: TGTGCCAGTAGCTGGGGGCTGGGGAGCAATCAGCCCCAGCATTTT

j_gene: TRBJ1-6
d_gene: .
v_gene: TRBV11-3
abundance: .
CDR3aa: CASSSLNSPLHF
CDR3nt: TGTGCCAGCAGCTCGTTGAATTCACCCCTCCACTTT

j_gene: TRBJ1-5
d_gene: .
v_gene: TRBV6-2/TRBV6-3
abundance: .
CDR3aa: CASSGGLTGNQPQHF
CDR3nt: TGTGCCAGCAGTGGCGGGCTTACGGGGAATCAGCCCCAGCATTTT

j_gene: TRBJ1-2
d_gene: .
v_gene: TRBV5-4
abundance: .
CDR3aa: CASSSGRRGRLTNYGYTF
CDR3nt: TGTGCCAGCAGCTCAGGTCGGCGGGGGCGCCTCACTAACTATGGCTACACCTTC

j_gene: TRBJ2-1
d_gene: TRBD2
v_gene: TRBV2
abundance: .
CDR3aa: CASSPTSGGYNEQFF
CDR3nt: TGTGCCAGCAGTCCGACTAGCGGGGGGTACAATGAGCAGTTCTTC

j_gene: TRBJ2-2
d_gene: TRBD1
v_gene: TRBV16
abundance: .
CDR3aa: CASSQGDRGWANTGELFF
CDR3nt: TGTGCCAGCAGCCAAGGGGACAGGGGCTGGGCGAACACCGGGGAGCTGTTTTTT

j_gene: TRBJ2-3
d_gene: .
v_gene: TRBV9
abundance: .
CDR3aa: CASSLSDGGSTDTQYF
CDR3nt: TGTGCCAGCAGCCTAAGTGATGGTGGGAGCACAGATACGCAGTATTTT

j_gene: TRBJ1-1
d_gene: TRBD1
v_gene: TRBV24-1
abundance: .
CDR3aa: CATSDSDRVNTEAFF
CDR3nt: TGTGCCACCAGTGATTCCGACAGGGTGAACACTGAAGCTTTCTTT